The 21 T cell receptor beta chains below were found in one sample sequenced in a study of cytomegalovirus exposure and HLA in healthy donors. This PCR relied on a set of 60 Vbeta primers and 13 Jbeta primers. Profiling relied on immunoSEQ multiplex PCR, and the TCRdb table lists in-frame clones only, not all of them. This table lists some 120,000 clones. The sequenced material came from PBMCs. Every receptor here comes from a man younger than 35 in good health and CMV-seronegative.

On this clone: The junction departs from germline at one end; a sequencing error may be responsible. V usage is TRBV7-7 and J usage is TRBJ2-1; 11 nucleotides align to TRBD2. The CDR3 sequence is 13 residues long. In germline, CDR1 is SSHAT, CDR2 FNYEAQ (reference sequence). The CDR3 protein is CASSSGGAEEQFF. CDR3 nucleotide sequence: TGTGCTAGCAGTAGCGGGGGGGCCGAAGAGCAGTTCTTC.

On this clone: This sample also contains other DNA sequences that code for the same CDR3. The genes are TRBV5-6 and TRBJ2-7, with D possibly TRBD1 on 6 matching bases. Germline lookup yields CDR1 SGHDT and CDR2 YYEEEE. The CDR3 contains 15 residues. V lost 1 base, J lost 2 bases, and 13 bases lay in between. The CDR3 nucleotides are TGTGCCAGCAGCTTGACAGGGACGGGGCCCTACGAGCAGTACTTC. Translation: CASSLTGTGPYEQYF.

This chain joins TRBV19 and TRBJ2-1; the match to TRBD1 covers 7 bases. The germline CDR1 and CDR2 sequences are LNHDA and SQIVND (reference sequence). The CDR3 is 15 amino acids. Trimming at V came to 0 bases and at J to 7 bases, leaving 6 bases not matched to a gene. CDR3 DNA: TGTGCCAGTAGTATAGAAGGGGGCTATGTGAATGAGCAGTTCTTC. Its translation: CASSIEGGYVNEQFF.

The chain recombines TRBV6-1 with TRBJ1-1; no firm D call. This CDR3 is 14 amino acids long. Germline V gene data show CDR1 as MNHNS and CDR2 as SASEGT. V lost 9 bases to trimming and J lost 2 bases, with 16 bases between them. The CDR3: CASLGWEFNTEAFF. In DNA form, the CDR3 reads TGTGCCAGTCTCGGCTGGGAGTTTAACACTGAAGCTTTCTTT.

The chain carries TRBV30 and TRBJ1-2, with D unresolved. This CDR3 has 14 amino acids. Trimming left V 3 bases short and J 4 bases short, with 15 bases between. Germline lookup yields CDR1 GTSNPN and CDR2 SVGIG (reference sequence). CDR3 DNA: TGTGCCTGGAGCAACGGGGATGGAATCTATGGCTACACCTTC. As protein: CAWSNGDGIYGYTF. Looking up the rest from reference TRBV30 and TRBJ1-2 gives the full variable domain: SQTIHQWPATLVQPVGSPLSLECTVEGTSNPNLYWYRQAAGRGLQLLFYSVGIGQISSEVPQNLSASRPQDRQFILSSKKLLLSDSGFYLCAWSNGDGIYGYTFGSGTRLTVV.

The chain is built from TRBV28 and TRBJ2-3; D ambiguous. The V gene's germline CDR1 is MDHEN and CDR2 SYDVKM. Between the trimmed V and J ends, which lost 5 bases and 6 bases, there was a span of 24 bases. The CDR3 spans 17 residues. The CDR3 bases are TGTGCCAGCAGTCCCCCCCCCGACCGTCAGGCATCCGATACGCAGTATTTT. Translated: CASSPPPDRQASDTQYF. Based on the CDR3 plus reference TRBV28 and TRBJ2-3, the full variable domain is DVKVTQSSRYLVKRTGEKVFLECVQDMDHENMFWYRQDPGLGLRLIYFSYDVKMKEKGDIPEGYSVSREKKERFSLILESASTNQTSMYLCASSPPPDRQASDTQYFGPGTRLTVL.

The rearrangement links TRBV7-9 to TRBJ1-1; 11 nucleotides line up with TRBD1. Germline loops: CDR1 SEHNR, CDR2 FQNEAQ (reference sequence). V shed 4 bases, J shed 7 bases, and the junction held 11 bases outside the gene matches. The CDR3 covers 16 residues. This CDR3 reads CASSSRTGGRENEAFF. In nucleotides, the CDR3 is TGTGCCAGCAGCTCTCGGACAGGGGGCCGTGAGAATGAAGCTTTCTTT.

This chain connects TRBV10-1 to TRBJ2-5, with D unresolved. Looked up from germline, CDR1 is WNHNN and CDR2 is SYGVQD (reference sequence). With 3 bases removed from V and 7 bases from J, the gap between germline ends came to 9 bases. There are 12 residues in the CDR3. Written as DNA, the CDR3 is TGCGCCAGCAGTGACCAGGTTGGGACCCAGTACTTC. This sequence encodes CASSDQVGTQYF.

J is TRBJ1-1 and V is TRBV29-1; 8 bases match TRBD1. The germline V gene encodes CDR1 SQVTM and CDR2 ANQGSEA. The CDR3 runs to 13 residues. Unmatched junction bases numbered 5, after V lost 7 bases and J lost 1 base. The CDR3: CSGRQGPNTEAFF. For the CDR3, the DNA is TGCAGCGGGCGACAGGGGCCGAACACTGAAGCTTTCTTT.

The chain links TRBV19 to TRBJ2-5; 8 bases agree with TRBD1. Trimming at V came to 5 bases and at J to 1 base, leaving 9 bases not matched to a gene. The CDR3 contains 16 residues. Germline CDR1 is LNHDA and CDR2 is SQIVND (reference sequence). DNA of the CDR3: TGTGCCAGTAGTTGGACAGGGCGAAACAGCCAAGAGACCCAGTACTTC. This sequence encodes CASSWTGRNSQETQYF.

The chain has TRBV14 and TRBJ1-1; possibly TRBD1 for D (5 bases). The CDR3 is made up of 16 amino acids. CDR1 and CDR2 (germline): SGHDN, FVKESK. Trimming took 0 bases from V and 5 from J, leaving 16 bases between them. The CDR3 loop reads CASSQDPRSKGTEAFF. CDR3 DNA: TGTGCCAGCAGCCAAGATCCCCGGTCGAAGGGGACTGAAGCTTTCTTT.

The rearrangement uses TRBV6-6 and TRBJ1-5; TRBD1 matches at 10 bases. V dropped 5 bases and J dropped 6; count of bases not matched to a gene: 7. This CDR3 comprises 15 residues. The V gene's germline CDR1 is MNHNY and CDR2 SVGAGI (reference sequence). The CDR3 nucleotides read TGTGCCAGCAGTATGACAGGGGGCTATGTTCAGCCCCAGCATTTT. Translation gives CASSMTGGYVQPQHF.

This chain connects TRBV13 to TRBJ2-6; D is unresolved. The germline CDR1 and CDR2 sequences are PRHDT and FYEKMQ (reference sequence). The CDR3 length is 14 residues. The V and J ends lost 4 bases and 0 bases respectively, with 4 bases between them. The CDR3 sequence is CASSSYSGANVLTF. As DNA, the CDR3 is TGTGCCAGCAGCTCCTACTCTGGGGCCAACGTCCTGACTTTC.

The rearrangement uses TRBV6-1 and TRBJ2-3, with TRBD1 matching over 7 bases. Germline loops: CDR1 MNHNS, CDR2 SASEGT. CDR3 size: 14 residues. J was trimmed by 1 base and V by 6 bases; bases with no gene match: 4. The CDR3, as DNA: TGTGCCAGCAGAACCGGGACAGGCACAGATACGCAGTATTTT. Amino acids: CASRTGTGTDTQYF.

The CDR3 is CASSRTGFYGYTF. DNA of the CDR3: TGTGCCAGCAGCCGGACAGGGTTCTATGGCTACACCTTC. The rearrangement uses TRBV6-5 and TRBJ1-2; TRBD1 aligns across 8 bases. V trimming: 6 bases; J trimming: 4 bases; junction bases outside the gene matches: 4. Germline V gene sequence: CDR1 MNHEY, CDR2 SVGAGI. This CDR3 is built from 13 residues.

The J gene is TRBJ1-5, the V gene TRBV9, with TRBD1 matching 8 bases. The CDR3 runs 15 residues. The J segment lost 6 bases and the V segment lost 0 bases, leaving 5 bases of the junction unmatched. The germline gives CDR1 SGDLS, CDR2 YYNGEE. The CDR3 sequence: CASSVGTGGSQPQHF. CDR3 sequence (DNA): TGTGCCAGCAGCGTAGGTACAGGGGGGAGTCAGCCCCAGCATTTT.

V usage is TRBV5-1 and J usage is TRBJ2-5; 8 bases map to TRBD1. The germline V gene encodes CDR1 SGHRS and CDR2 YFSETQ. Trimming cost V 2 bases and J 5 bases; bases outside gene matches: 5. This CDR3 is built from 14 residues. The CDR3 reads CASSFRQGSETQYF. Here the CDR3 DNA reads TGCGCCAGCAGCTTCCGACAGGGGAGTGAGACCCAGTACTTC.

The chain employs TRBV9 and TRBJ2-1, with a weak D call TRBD2 (5 bases). The CDR3 has 13 amino acids. Germline lookup yields CDR1 SGDLS and CDR2 YYNGEE. The V and J ends lost 5 bases and 6 bases respectively, with 12 bases between them. The CDR3 here is CASRYSGTNEQFF. For the CDR3, the DNA is TGTGCCAGCAGGTACAGCGGAACCAATGAGCAGTTCTTC.

The V and J genes are TRBV28 and TRBJ1-4; TRBD1 is a possible D gene (6 bases). The CDR3 runs 13 residues. The germline gives CDR1 MDHEN, CDR2 SYDVKM. V lost 9 bases and J 4 bases, leaving 12 bases between the germline ends. The CDR3 nucleotides read TGTGCCAGTGGGGGGGCCAATAATGAAAAACTGTTTTTT. This encodes CASGGANNEKLFF.

The chain links TRBV9 to TRBJ2-3, with D possibly matching TRBD2 (6 bases). Germline V gene lookup returns CDR1 SGDLS and CDR2 YYNGEE. CDR3 length: 14 amino acids. V was shortened by 0 bases and J by 4 bases, with 9 bases between the two germline ends. CDR3 DNA: TGTGCCAGCAGCGTAGTCGGGAGCTCAGATACGCAGTATTTT. It encodes CASSVVGSSDTQYF. Based on the CDR3 plus reference TRBV9 and TRBJ2-3, the full variable domain is DSGVTQTPKHLITATGQRVTLRCSPRSGDLSVYWYQQSLDQGLQFLIQYYNGEERAKGNILERFSAQQFPDLHSELNLSSLELGDSALYFCASSVVGSSDTQYFGPGTRLTVL.

The V call is TRBV5-6, the J call TRBJ2-1; 8 bases fit TRBD1. The junction had 2 bases not matched to a gene; V was cut back by 0 bases and J by 3 bases. CDR1 is SGHDT, CDR2 YYEEEE, per germline. The length of the CDR3 is 15 residues. CDR3 protein: CASSLVQGVYNEQFF. The CDR3 bases are TGTGCCAGCAGCTTGGTACAGGGGGTCTACAATGAGCAGTTCTTC.